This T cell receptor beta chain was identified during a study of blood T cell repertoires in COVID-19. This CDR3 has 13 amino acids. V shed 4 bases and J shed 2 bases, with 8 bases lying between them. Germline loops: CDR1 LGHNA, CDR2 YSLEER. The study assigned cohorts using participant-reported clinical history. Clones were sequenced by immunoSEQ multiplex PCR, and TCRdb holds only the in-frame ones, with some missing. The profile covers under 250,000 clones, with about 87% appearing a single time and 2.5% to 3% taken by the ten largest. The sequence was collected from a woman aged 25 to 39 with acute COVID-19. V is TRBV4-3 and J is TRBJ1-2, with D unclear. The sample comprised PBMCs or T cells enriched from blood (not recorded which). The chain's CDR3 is CASSRGRNYGYTF. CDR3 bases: TGCGCCAGCAGCCGAGGCAGAAACTATGGCTACACCTTC.